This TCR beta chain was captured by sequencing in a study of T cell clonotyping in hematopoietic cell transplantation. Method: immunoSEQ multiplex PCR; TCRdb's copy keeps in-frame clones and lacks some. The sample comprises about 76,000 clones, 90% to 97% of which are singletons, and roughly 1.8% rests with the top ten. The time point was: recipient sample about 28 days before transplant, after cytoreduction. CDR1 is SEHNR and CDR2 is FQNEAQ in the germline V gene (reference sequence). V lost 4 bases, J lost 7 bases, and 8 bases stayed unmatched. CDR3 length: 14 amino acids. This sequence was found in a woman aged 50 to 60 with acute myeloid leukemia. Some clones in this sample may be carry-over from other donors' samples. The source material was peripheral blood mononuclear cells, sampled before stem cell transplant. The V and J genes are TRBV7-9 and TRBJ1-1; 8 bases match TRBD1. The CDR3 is CASSSDRAGGEAFF. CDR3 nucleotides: TGTGCCAGCAGCTCGGACAGGGCGGGTGGTGAAGCTTTCTTT.